This is a list of T cell receptor beta chains from one sample in a study of shared clonotypes between healthy human individuals. The assay was immunoSEQ multiplex PCR, and TCRdb's table has in-frame clones only and misses some. The sample lists 2,500,000 or so clones, around 94% occurring once. Material: naive CD4+ T cells sorted from blood. All receptors come from a man between 18 and 29 years old in good health. The CDR3 runs from the conserved cysteine through the conserved F or W. D genes are given only for firm matches. The size field is filled for only some rows; it gives once, few, many or a size class.

j_call v_call clone_size d_call cdr3_aa cdr3_nt
TRBJ2-5 TRBV18 - - CASSLPDWYQETQYF TGTGCCAGCTCACTTCCCGACTGGTACCAAGAGACCCAGTACTTC
TRBJ2-7 TRBV30 - - CAWDPGRTFYEQYF TGTGCCTGGGATCCGGGACGGACCTTCTACGAGCAGTACTTC
TRBJ2-7 TRBV2 - - CASRPDSPYEQYF TGTGCCAGCAGACCAGACAGTCCCTACGAGCAGTACTTC
TRBJ2-4 TRBV5-1 - - CASSLKGQGGKNIQYF TGCGCCAGCAGCTTGAAGGGGCAAGGGGGCAAAAACATTCAGTACTTC
TRBJ1-1 TRBV7-8 - - CASSPRRMNTEAFF TGTGCCAGCAGCCCGCGACGGATGAACACTGAAGCTTTCTTT
TRBJ2-1 TRBV15 - - CATSRDRAGYNEQFF TGTGCCACCAGCAGAGATAGGGCAGGTTACAATGAGCAGTTCTTC
TRBJ2-7 TRBV28 once - CASVTRDHTYEQYF TGTGCCAGCGTTACCCGGGACCACACGTACGAGCAGTACTTC
TRBJ1-3 TRBV18 once TRBD1 CASSRDRGPNTIYF TGTGCCAGCTCGCGGGACAGGGGACCGAACACCATATATTTT
TRBJ2-1 TRBV10-1 - - CASSGWVTGEQFF TGCGCCAGCAGTGGTTGGGTTACTGGTGAGCAGTTCTTC
TRBJ2-3 TRBV30 - - CAWFRPALTDTQYF TGTGCCTGGTTCCGCCCCGCCCTGACAGATACGCAGTATTTT
TRBJ2-1 TRBV7-2 - TRBD2 CASSLRLAGVNEQFF TGTGCCAGCAGCCTAAGACTAGCGGGAGTCAATGAGCAGTTCTTC
TRBJ2-5 TRBV5-1 - - CASSAGDFQETQYF TGCGCCAGCAGCGCTGGGGACTTCCAAGAGACCCAGTACTTC
TRBJ1-6 TRBV27 - - CASSPLRGSPLHF TGTGCCAGCAGTCCCCTTCGGGGATCACCCCTCCACTTT
TRBJ2-5 TRBV7-2 - TRBD2 CASSLRPSGVRETQYF TGTGCCAGCAGCTTACGGCCTAGCGGGGTTCGGGAGACCCAGTACTTC
TRBJ1-2 TRBV4-1 - TRBD1 CASSSGQGIYGYTF TGCGCCAGCAGCTCCGGACAGGGGATCTATGGCTACACCTTC
TRBJ2-7 TRBV30 - TRBD2 CAWSGPSGLSYEQYF TGTGCCTGGAGTGGTCCTAGCGGGTTATCCTACGAGCAGTACTTC